This is a list of T cell receptor beta chains from one sample in a study of T cells in Graves' hyperthyroidism and ophthalmopathy. TCRdb itself ran the multiplex PCR reads through MiXCR, one entry per CDR3 protein. The sample has 250,000 to 300,000 distinct CDR3 sequences, roughly 19% seen once. The specimen was blood. The receptors were sampled from a man aged 45-65 years with Graves' ophthalmopathy. Both conserved end residues are trimmed from each CDR3. The order of the fields is J gene, CDR3 length, V gene, CDR3 protein.

J gene: TRBJ1-6; CDR3 length: 12; V gene: TRBV5-1; CDR3 protein: ASSLATANSPLH
J gene: TRBJ2-7; CDR3 length: 11; V gene: TRBV20-1; CDR3 protein: SPRGWDSYEQY
J gene: TRBJ2-7; CDR3 length: 13; V gene: TRBV7-9; CDR3 protein: ASSMGATSSYEQY
J gene: TRBJ1-5; CDR3 length: 12; V gene: TRBV20-1; CDR3 protein: SARAGSPNQPQH
J gene: TRBJ2-1; CDR3 length: 13; V gene: TRBV19; CDR3 protein: ASSISGARYNEQF
J gene: TRBJ2-1; CDR3 length: 9; V gene: TRBV5-1; CDR3 protein: ASSNYNEQF
J gene: TRBJ1-1; CDR3 length: 11; V gene: TRBV28; CDR3 protein: ASQGEMNTEAF
J gene: TRBJ2-7; CDR3 length: 11; V gene: TRBV10-2; CDR3 protein: ASSDRGQYEQY
J gene: TRBJ1-1; CDR3 length: 12; V gene: TRBV4-1; CDR3 protein: ASSRTPGDTEAF
J gene: TRBJ1-1; CDR3 length: 12; V gene: TRBV28; CDR3 protein: AGRGRGQSTEAF
J gene: TRBJ2-3; CDR3 length: 15; V gene: TRBV7-8; CDR3 protein: ASSLSWGLGGTDTQY
J gene: TRBJ1-2; CDR3 length: 12; V gene: TRBV3-1; CDR3 protein: ASSPSDGDYGYT
J gene: TRBJ2-1; CDR3 length: 11; V gene: TRBV15; CDR3 protein: ATRTSGRHEQF
J gene: TRBJ1-1; CDR3 length: 12; V gene: TRBV25-1; CDR3 protein: ASRGLGPNTEAF
J gene: TRBJ2-5; CDR3 length: 13; V gene: TRBV6-1; CDR3 protein: ASSTERGLQETQY
J gene: TRBJ2-6; CDR3 length: 13; V gene: TRBV6-1; CDR3 protein: ASTREVSGANVLT
J gene: TRBJ2-2; CDR3 length: 14; V gene: TRBV12-3/TRBV12-4; CDR3 protein: ASSFLGSPNTGELF
J gene: TRBJ1-5; CDR3 length: 13; V gene: TRBV30; CDR3 protein: AWSGGLGGNQPQH
J gene: TRBJ2-1; CDR3 length: 13; V gene: TRBV6-2/TRBV6-3; CDR3 protein: ASSSPSSGSREQF
J gene: TRBJ1-1; CDR3 length: 13; V gene: TRBV2; CDR3 protein: ASSEGGSGDTEAF
J gene: TRBJ2-3; CDR3 length: 13; V gene: TRBV28; CDR3 protein: ASSLAGGPTDTQY
J gene: TRBJ2-7; CDR3 length: 13; V gene: TRBV5-1; CDR3 protein: ASSPTGTETYEQY
J gene: TRBJ2-5; CDR3 length: 14; V gene: TRBV20-1; CDR3 protein: SARDPTSGRRETQY
J gene: TRBJ1-5; CDR3 length: 12; V gene: TRBV20-1; CDR3 protein: SARDRAGNQPQH
J gene: TRBJ2-3; CDR3 length: 11; V gene: TRBV14; CDR3 protein: ASSPDLGQTQY
J gene: TRBJ2-3; CDR3 length: 13; V gene: TRBV27; CDR3 protein: ASSLIRGGEDTQY
J gene: TRBJ2-3; CDR3 length: 11; V gene: TRBV7-2; CDR3 protein: ASSSTGQGPQY
J gene: TRBJ2-7; CDR3 length: 12; V gene: TRBV11-2; CDR3 protein: ASSSTKGHYEQY
J gene: TRBJ2-7; CDR3 length: 13; V gene: TRBV12-3/TRBV12-4; CDR3 protein: ASSLVAGHSYEQY
J gene: TRBJ2-1; CDR3 length: 12; V gene: TRBV9; CDR3 protein: ASSVGQVVNEQF
J gene: TRBJ1-3; CDR3 length: 16; V gene: TRBV7-8; CDR3 protein: ASSLTGRTLISGNTIY
J gene: TRBJ2-5; CDR3 length: 13; V gene: TRBV6-5; CDR3 protein: ASSYPRGGQETQY
J gene: TRBJ2-7; CDR3 length: 11; V gene: TRBV2; CDR3 protein: ASRRTESYEQY
J gene: TRBJ1-1; CDR3 length: 15; V gene: TRBV30; CDR3 protein: AWSTRTYNSPNTEAF
J gene: TRBJ1-1; CDR3 length: 13; V gene: TRBV6-2/TRBV6-3; CDR3 protein: ASSYFGGMNTEAF
J gene: TRBJ1-1; CDR3 length: 12; V gene: TRBV7-2; CDR3 protein: ASSLLPGNTEAF
J gene: TRBJ2-2; CDR3 length: 13; V gene: TRBV7-3; CDR3 protein: ASSLRGQVTGELF
J gene: TRBJ2-1; CDR3 length: 13; V gene: TRBV9; CDR3 protein: ASSVLAGGHNEQF
J gene: TRBJ1-6; CDR3 length: 14; V gene: TRBV6-2/TRBV6-3; CDR3 protein: ASRRSVRTDTSPLH